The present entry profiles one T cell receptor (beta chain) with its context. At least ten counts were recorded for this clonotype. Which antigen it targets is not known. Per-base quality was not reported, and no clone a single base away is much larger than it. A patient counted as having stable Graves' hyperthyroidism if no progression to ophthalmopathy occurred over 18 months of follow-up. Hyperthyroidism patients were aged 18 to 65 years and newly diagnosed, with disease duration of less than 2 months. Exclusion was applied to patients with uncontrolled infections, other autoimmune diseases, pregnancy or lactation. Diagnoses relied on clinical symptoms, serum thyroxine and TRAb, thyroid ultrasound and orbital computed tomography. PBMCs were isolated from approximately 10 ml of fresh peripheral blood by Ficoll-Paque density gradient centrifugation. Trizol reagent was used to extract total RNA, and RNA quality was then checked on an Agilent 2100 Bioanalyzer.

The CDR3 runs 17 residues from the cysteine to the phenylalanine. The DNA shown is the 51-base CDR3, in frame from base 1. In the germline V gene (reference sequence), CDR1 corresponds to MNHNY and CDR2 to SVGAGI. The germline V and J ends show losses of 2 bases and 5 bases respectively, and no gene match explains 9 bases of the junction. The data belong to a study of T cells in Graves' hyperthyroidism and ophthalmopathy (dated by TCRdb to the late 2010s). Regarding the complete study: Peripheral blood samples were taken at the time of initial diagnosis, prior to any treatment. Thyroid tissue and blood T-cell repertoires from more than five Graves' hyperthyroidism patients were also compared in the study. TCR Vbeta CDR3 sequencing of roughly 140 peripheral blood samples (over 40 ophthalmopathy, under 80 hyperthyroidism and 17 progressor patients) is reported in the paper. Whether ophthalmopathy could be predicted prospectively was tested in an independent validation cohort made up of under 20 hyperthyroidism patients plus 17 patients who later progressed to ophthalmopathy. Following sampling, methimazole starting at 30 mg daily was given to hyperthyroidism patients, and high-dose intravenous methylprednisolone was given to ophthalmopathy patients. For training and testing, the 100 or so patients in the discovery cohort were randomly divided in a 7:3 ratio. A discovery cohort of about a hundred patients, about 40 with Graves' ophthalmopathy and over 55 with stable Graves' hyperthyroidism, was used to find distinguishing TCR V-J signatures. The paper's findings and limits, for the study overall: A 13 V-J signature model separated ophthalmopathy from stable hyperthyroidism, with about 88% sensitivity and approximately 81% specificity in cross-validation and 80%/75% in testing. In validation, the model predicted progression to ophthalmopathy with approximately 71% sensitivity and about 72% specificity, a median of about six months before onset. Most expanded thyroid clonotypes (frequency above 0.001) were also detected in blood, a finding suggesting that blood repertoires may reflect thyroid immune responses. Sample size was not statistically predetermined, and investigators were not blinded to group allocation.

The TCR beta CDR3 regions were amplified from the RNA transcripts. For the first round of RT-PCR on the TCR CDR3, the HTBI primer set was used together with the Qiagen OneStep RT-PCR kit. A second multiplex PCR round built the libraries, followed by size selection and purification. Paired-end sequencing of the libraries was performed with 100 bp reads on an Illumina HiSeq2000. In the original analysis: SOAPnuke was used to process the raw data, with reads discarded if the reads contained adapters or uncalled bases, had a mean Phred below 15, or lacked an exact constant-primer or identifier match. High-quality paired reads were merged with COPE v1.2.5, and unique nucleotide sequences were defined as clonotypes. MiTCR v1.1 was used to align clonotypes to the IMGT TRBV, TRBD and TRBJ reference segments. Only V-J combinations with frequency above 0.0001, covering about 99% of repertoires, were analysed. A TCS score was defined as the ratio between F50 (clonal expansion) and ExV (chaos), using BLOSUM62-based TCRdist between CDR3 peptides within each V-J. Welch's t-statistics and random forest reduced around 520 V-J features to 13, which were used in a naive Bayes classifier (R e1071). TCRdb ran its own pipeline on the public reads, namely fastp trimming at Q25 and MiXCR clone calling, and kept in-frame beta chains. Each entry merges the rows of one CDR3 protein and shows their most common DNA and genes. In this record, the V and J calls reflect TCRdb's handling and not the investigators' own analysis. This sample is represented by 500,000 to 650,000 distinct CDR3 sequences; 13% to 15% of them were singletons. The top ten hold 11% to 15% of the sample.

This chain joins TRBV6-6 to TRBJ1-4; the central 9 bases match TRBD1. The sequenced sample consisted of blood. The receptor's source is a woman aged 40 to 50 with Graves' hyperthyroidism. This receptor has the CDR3 CASSYPTRDRANEKLFF. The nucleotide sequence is TGTGCCAGCAGTTACCCTACGCGGGACAGGGCCAATGAAAAACTGTTTTTT.